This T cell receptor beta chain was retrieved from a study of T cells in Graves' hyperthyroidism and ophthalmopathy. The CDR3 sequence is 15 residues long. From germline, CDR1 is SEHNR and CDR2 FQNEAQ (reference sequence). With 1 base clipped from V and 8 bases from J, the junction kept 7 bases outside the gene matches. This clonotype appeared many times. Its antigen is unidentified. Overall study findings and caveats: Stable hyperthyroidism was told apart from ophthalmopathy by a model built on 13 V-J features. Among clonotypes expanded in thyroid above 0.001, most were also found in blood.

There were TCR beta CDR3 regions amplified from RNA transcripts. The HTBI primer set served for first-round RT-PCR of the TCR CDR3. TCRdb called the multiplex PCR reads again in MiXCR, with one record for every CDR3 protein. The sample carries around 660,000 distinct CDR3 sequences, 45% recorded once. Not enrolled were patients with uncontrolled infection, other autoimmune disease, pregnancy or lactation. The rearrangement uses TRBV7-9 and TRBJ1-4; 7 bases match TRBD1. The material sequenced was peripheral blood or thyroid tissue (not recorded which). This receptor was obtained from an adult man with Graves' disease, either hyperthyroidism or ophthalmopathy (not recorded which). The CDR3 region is CASSLEEGAEEKLFF. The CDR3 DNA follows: TGTGCCAGCAGCTTAGAAGAGGGGGCAGAGGAAAAACTGTTTTTT.